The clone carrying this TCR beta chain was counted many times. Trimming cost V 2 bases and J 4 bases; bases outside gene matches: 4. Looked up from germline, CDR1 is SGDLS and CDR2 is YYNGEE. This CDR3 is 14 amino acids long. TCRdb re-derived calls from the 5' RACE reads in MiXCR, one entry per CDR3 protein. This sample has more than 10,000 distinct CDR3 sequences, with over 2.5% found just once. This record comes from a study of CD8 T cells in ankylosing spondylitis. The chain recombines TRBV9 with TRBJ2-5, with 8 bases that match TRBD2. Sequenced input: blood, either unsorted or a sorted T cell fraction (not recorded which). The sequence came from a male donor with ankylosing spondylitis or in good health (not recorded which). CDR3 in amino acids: CASSVGLGSETQYF. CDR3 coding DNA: TGTGCCAGCAGCGTGGGACTAGGATCAGAGACCCAGTACTTC.